This paragraph reports one T cell receptor (beta chain). Losses at the gene ends were 3 bases for V and 9 bases for J; bases not matched to a gene: 14. The CDR3 has 15 residues. Germline V CDR1 and CDR2: SQVTM, ANQGSEA. Participants, about 18 to 89 years old, spanned under 25 US areas. Cohort 3 recovered donors had two negative PCRs, clearance, or symptom resolution. This sample is part of a study of blood T cell repertoires in COVID-19. The method was immunoSEQ multiplex PCR; TCRdb's version includes in-frame clones alone and lacks a portion of them. The table records roughly 220,000 clones, just under 85% of them present only once.

Input material: PBMCs or T cells enriched from blood (not recorded which). This rearrangement joins TRBV29-1 to TRBJ2-1; 7 bases line up with TRBD2. This receptor was identified in a middle-aged man who had recovered from COVID-19. This CDR3 is CSVDRDYQFIGEQFF. The CDR3 DNA reads TGCAGCGTTGACCGGGACTATCAATTTATCGGTGAGCAGTTCTTC.